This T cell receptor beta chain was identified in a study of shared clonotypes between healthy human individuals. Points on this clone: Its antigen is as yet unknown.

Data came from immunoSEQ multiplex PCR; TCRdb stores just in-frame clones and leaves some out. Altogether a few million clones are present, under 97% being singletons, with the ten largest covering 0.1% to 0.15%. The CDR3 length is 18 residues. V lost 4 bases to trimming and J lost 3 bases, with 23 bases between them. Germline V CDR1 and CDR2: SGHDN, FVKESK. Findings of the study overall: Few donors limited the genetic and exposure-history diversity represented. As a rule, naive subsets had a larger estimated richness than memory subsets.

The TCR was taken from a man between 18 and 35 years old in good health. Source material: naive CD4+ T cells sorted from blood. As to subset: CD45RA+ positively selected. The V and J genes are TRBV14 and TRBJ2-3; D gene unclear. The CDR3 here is CASSPSKGGLIGTDTQYF. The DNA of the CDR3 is TGTGCCAGCAGCCCTTCGAAGGGTGGCCTAATCGGAACAGATACGCAGTATTTT.